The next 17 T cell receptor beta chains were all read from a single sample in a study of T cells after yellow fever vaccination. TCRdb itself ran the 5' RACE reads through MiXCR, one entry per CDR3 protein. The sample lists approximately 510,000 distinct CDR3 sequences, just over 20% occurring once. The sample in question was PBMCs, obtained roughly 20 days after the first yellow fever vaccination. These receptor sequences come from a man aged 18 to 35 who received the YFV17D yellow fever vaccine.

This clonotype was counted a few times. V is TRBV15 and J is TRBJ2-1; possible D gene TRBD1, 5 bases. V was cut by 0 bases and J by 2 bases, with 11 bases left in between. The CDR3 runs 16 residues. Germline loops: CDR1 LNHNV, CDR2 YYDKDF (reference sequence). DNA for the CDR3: TGTGCCACCAGCAGAGATAGACAGCCCGCCTACAATGAGCAGTTCTTC. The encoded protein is CATSRDRQPAYNEQFF.

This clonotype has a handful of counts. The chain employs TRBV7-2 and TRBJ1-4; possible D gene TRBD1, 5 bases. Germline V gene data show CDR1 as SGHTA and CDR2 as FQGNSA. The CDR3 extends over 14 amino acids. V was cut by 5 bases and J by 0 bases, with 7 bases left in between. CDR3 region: CASSQGATNEKLFF. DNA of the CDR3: TGTGCCAGCAGCCAGGGAGCAACTAATGAAAAACTGTTTTTT.

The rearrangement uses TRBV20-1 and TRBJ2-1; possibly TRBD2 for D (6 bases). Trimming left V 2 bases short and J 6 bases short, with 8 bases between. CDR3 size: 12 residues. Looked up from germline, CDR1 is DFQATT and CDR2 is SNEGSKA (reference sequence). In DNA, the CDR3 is TGCAGTGCTAGACAGGGAGGCAATGAGCAGTTCTTC. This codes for CSARQGGNEQFF.

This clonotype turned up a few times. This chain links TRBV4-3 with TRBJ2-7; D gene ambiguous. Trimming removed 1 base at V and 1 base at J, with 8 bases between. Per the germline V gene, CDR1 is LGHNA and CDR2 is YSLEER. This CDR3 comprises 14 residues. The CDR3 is CASSQAPGSYEQYF. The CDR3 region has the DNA TGCGCCAGCAGCCAAGCCCCTGGTTCCTACGAGCAGTACTTC.

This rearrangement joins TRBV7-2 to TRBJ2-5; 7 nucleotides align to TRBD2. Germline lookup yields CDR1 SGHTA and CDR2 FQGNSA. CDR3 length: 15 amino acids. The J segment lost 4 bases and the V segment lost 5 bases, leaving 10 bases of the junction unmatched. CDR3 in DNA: TGTGCCAGCAGCCTCCCCTGGCTAGCGGCAGAGACCCAGTACTTC. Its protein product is CASSLPWLAAETQYF.

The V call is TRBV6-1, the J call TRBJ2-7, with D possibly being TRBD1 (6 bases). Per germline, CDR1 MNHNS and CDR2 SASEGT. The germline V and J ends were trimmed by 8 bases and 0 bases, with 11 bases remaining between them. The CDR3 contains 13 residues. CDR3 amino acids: CASGGSGSYEQYV. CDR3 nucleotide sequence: TGTGCCAGCGGGGGCAGCGGCTCCTACGAGCAGTACGTC.

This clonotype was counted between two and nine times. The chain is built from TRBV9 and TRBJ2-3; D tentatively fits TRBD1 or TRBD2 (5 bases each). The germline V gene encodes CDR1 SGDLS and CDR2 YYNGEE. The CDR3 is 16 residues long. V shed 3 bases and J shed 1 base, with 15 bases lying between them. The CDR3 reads CASSDRAGSRTDTQYF. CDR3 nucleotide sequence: TGTGCCAGCAGCGACCGGGCAGGGAGTCGCACAGATACGCAGTATTTT.

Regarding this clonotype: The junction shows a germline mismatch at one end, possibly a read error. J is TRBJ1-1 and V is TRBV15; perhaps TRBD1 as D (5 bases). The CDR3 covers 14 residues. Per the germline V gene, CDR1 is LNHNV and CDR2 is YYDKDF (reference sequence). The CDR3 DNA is TGTGTCACCAGCAGAGATCTAGGGGCCGCTGAAGCTTTCTTT. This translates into CVTSRDLGAAEAFF.

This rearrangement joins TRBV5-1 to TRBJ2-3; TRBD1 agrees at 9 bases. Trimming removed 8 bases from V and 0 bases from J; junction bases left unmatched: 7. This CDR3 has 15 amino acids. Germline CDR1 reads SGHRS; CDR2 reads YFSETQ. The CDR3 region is CASATGTGSTDTQYF. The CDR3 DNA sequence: TGCGCCAGTGCGACCGGGACAGGGAGCACAGATACGCAGTATTTT.

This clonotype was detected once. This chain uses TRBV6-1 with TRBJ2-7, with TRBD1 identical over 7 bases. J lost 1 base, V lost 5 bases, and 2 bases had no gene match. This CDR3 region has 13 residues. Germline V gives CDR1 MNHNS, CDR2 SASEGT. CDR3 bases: TGTGCCAGCAGTAGGGGACAGTCCTACGAGCAGTACGTC. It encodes CASSRGQSYEQYV.

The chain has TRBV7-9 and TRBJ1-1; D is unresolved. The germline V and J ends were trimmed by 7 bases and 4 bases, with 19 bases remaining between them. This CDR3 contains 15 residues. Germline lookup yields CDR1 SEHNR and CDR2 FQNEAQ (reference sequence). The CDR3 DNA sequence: TGTGCCAGCATCGGGCCAGTAGGAATTAGCACTGAAGCTTTCTTT. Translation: CASIGPVGISTEAFF.

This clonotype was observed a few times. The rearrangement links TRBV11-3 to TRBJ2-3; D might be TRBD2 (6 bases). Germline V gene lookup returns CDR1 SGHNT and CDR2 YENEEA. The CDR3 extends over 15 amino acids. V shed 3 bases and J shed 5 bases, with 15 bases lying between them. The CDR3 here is CASSFSGTGGDTQYF. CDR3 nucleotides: TGTGCCAGCAGCTTTTCGGGGACCGGGGGAGATACGCAGTATTTT.

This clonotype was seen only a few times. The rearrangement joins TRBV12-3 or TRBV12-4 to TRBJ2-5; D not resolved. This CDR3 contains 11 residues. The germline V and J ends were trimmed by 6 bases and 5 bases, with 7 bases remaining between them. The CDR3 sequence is CASSRPETQYF. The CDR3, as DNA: TGTGCCAGCAGCAGGCCCGAGACCCAGTACTTC.

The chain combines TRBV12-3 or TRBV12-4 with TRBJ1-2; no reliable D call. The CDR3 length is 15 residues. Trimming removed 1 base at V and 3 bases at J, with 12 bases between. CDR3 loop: CASSLVIGQYYGYTF. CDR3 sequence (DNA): TGTGCCAGCAGTTTAGTGATAGGGCAGTACTATGGCTACACCTTC.

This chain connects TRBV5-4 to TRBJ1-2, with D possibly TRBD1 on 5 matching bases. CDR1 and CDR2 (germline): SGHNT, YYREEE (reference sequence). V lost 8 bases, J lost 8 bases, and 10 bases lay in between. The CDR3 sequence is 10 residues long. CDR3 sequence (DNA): TGTGCCAGTGGGACGGGCGGCTACACCTTC. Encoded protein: CASGTGGYTF.

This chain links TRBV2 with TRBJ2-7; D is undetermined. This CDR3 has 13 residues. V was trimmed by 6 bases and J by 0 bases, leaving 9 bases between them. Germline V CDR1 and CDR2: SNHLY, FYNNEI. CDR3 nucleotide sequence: TGTGCCAGCAGGGATAGGGCCTCCTACGAGCAGTACGTC. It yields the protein CASRDRASYEQYV.

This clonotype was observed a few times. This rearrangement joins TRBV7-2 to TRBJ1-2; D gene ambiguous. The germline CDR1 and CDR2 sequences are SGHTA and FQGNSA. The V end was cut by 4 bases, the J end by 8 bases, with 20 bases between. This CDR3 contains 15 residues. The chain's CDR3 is CASSYRGRMVGGYTF. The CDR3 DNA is TGTGCCAGCAGCTACCGAGGGAGAATGGTAGGGGGCTACACCTTC.